Here is one T cell receptor (beta chain) with its context. As yet, its antigen is unknown. The junction differs from germline at one of its ends, possibly a read error. TCRdb re-called the RT-PCR reads with MiXCR, one entry per CDR3 protein. The data hold hundreds of thousands of distinct CDR3 sequences, with around a fifth observed a single time. The data are from a study of response to subunit inactivated influenza vaccine. Study observations and caveats: Seasonal influenza vaccination, on each occasion, was suggested by the authors to recruit few new T cells.

Sequenced here: PBMCs from blood, sampled about 20 months after vaccination. This TCR came from a man aged 50 to 69 who received an inactivated influenza vaccine.

The CDR3 bases are TGCAGGGCTAGCGGGAGTAACCAAGAGACCCAGTACTTC. Translated, it gives CRASGSNQETQYF. The chain is built from TRBV20-1 and TRBJ2-5, with 10 bases matching TRBD2. This CDR3 region has 13 residues. Looked up from germline, CDR1 is DFQATT and CDR2 is SNEGSKA (reference sequence).